The 31 T cell receptor beta chains listed next were all sequenced from one sample in a study of CD8+ T cells in alopecia areata. As the sequencing template, cDNA was produced by extracting RNA and reverse transcribing it. Sequenced by immunoSEQ multiplex PCR; TCRdb stores in-frame clones only, minus some. The sample counts 4,500 to 7,000 clones, none seen once; the ten largest own approximately 30%. Time point described: mouse skin 6 weeks after grafting, around onset of hair loss. Here the sequenced sample was skin, taken at week 6. These TCRs come from a C3H/HeJ mouse with alopecia areata. For this strain, the MHC haplotype corresponds to H2-k.

This clone occurred a few times. Gene labels here are mouse ones. The observed sequence ends 4 residues before the CDR3 terminus, with the missing tail filled in from the germline J gene. This chain links TRBV13-3 with TRBJ2-4; TRBD2 matches 7 bases. This CDR3 comprises 14 residues. The J segment lost 0 bases and the V segment lost 3 bases, leaving 1 base of the junction unmatched. Germline CDR1 and CDR2: NNHDY and SYVADS. The sequenced part of the CDR3 DNA is TGTGCCAGCAGTGGGGGGGGAAGTCAAAAC. Its translation: CASSGGGSQN. The complete CDR3 reads CASSGGGSQNTLYF.

This clone was seen a few times. Gene labels here are mouse ones. The read ends 4 residues before the CDR3 terminus; that terminus is restored from the germline J gene. The chain employs TRBV13-2 and TRBJ1-1; D remains unclear. The CDR3 extends over 14 amino acids. From germline, CDR1 is NNHNN and CDR2 SYGAGS (reference sequence). V was trimmed by 6 bases and J by 0 bases, leaving 12 bases between them. The CDR3 DNA, read in part, is TGTGCCAGCGCCTGGGCAAATGCAAACACA. Translated, it gives CASAWANANT. The complete CDR3 sequence is CASAWANANTEVFF.

This clone appeared a few times. Each gene name is a mouse one. The read comes to an end 4 residues before the CDR3 does, leaving the germline J gene to fill in the end. The V call is TRBV12-2, the J call TRBJ2-7; 10 bases match TRBD2. Germline V gene lookup returns CDR1 SGHLS and CDR2 HYDKME. The CDR3 covers 14 residues. CDR3 protein: CASSPGLGDYEQYF. The CDR3 DNA, read in part, is TGTGCCAGCTCTCCCGGACTGGGGGATTAT. Drawing the rest from reference TRBV12-2 and TRBJ2-7, the complete variable domain is NSGVVQSPRYIIKGKGERSILKCIPISGHLSVAWYQQTQGQELKFFIQHYDKMERDKGNLPSRFSVQQFDDYHSEMNMSALELEDSAVYFCASSPGLGDYEQYFGPGTRLTVL.

Within the sample, this clone is medium-sized. Genes and germline are mouse. The DNA ends 4 residues before the CDR3 does, and the rest of the CDR3 is filled in from the germline J gene. The chain recombines TRBV19 with TRBJ1-2; D is perhaps TRBD1 (5 bases). Germline V gene data show CDR1 as FNHDT and CDR2 as SITEND (reference sequence). The CDR3 runs 14 residues. Trimming left V 5 bases short and J 0 bases short, with 11 bases between. CDR3 DNA, as far as it was read: TGTGCCAGCAGCGTTGACAGTGCAAACTCC. Encoded protein: CASSVDSANS. Given in full, the CDR3 is CASSVDSANSDYTF.

Details on this clone: Mouse germline and gene names are used. The CDR3 is cut off 4 residues early in the read; its end comes from the germline J gene. The chain carries TRBV13-3 and TRBJ2-5; 9 positions agree with TRBD2. Germline V CDR1 and CDR2: NNHDY, SYVADS. CDR3 size: 15 residues. CDR3 DNA, as far as it was read: TGTGCCAGCAGCCCAACTGGGGGGAGGAGAGAC. Protein product: CASSPTGGRRD. The full-length CDR3 reads as CASSPTGGRRDTQYF.

With regard to this clone: Gene names and germline match the mouse. The CDR3 goes on 4 residues after the read ends, and that part is filled in from the germline J gene. The chain carries TRBV13-2 and TRBJ2-3, with 11 positions matching TRBD2. CDR1 and CDR2 (germline): NNHNN, SYGAGS (reference sequence). The CDR3 runs 15 residues. With V trimmed by 4 bases and J by 0 bases, 1 base remained unmatched. Incomplete CDR3 DNA: TGTGCCAGCGGTAGGACTGGGGGGAGTGCAGAA. Protein sequence: CASGRTGGSAE. The complete CDR3 reads CASGRTGGSAETLYF.

This clone was recorded many times. The gene names here belong to mouse. CDR3 DNA, as far as it was read: TGCACCTGCAGTGCAGGGACTGGGGGGTATGCT. It is translated as CTCSAGTGGYA. The whole CDR3 protein reads CTCSAGTGGYAEQFF. The chain has TRBV1 and TRBJ2-1, with 11 positions matching TRBD2. The read terminates 4 residues ahead of where the CDR3 ends, so the germline J gene completes it. V was pared by 1 base and J by 4 bases, with 0 bases of the junction left unmatched. Germline lookup yields CDR1 NSQYPW and CDR2 LRSPGD (reference sequence). The CDR3 has 15 amino acids.

With regard to this clone: The listed genes are named as in mouse. The CDR3 end lies 4 residues beyond the end of the read and is filled in from the germline J gene. The chain recombines TRBV13-1 with TRBJ2-1; the D gene is possibly TRBD2 (5 bases). The V end lost 3 bases, the J end lost 1 base, and 8 bases lay between the germline ends. CDR1 is NSHNY, CDR2 SYGAGN, per germline. The CDR3 has 14 residues. The DNA read from the CDR3 is TGTGCCAGCAGTGGGGCTGGGAACTATGCT. It specifies CASSGAGNYA. The CDR3 reads in full as CASSGAGNYAEQFF.

This clone was seen many times. Gene names and germline match the mouse. The missing CDR3 end, 4 residues past where the read stops, is filled in from the germline J gene. V gene TRBV3 combines with J gene TRBJ2-7; D call uncertain. The CDR3 loop spans 13 amino acids. V shed 1 base and J shed 3 bases, with 7 bases lying between them. Germline CDR1 is SNHLY and CDR2 is FYNGKV (reference sequence). CDR3 bases read: TGTGCCAGCAGCTTAGAGGTCAACTAT. Translating gives CASSLEVNY. The full-length CDR3 reads as CASSLEVNYEQYF.

With regard to this clone: Mouse germline and gene names are used. The read stops 4 residues short of the end of the CDR3; the missing end is completed from the germline J gene. The rearrangement uses TRBV1 and TRBJ2-1; 13 bases agree with TRBD2. This CDR3 has 16 amino acids. CDR1 is NSQYPW and CDR2 is LRSPGD in the germline V gene (reference sequence). The CDR3 bases that were read are TGCACCTGCAGTGCAGCGGGACTGGGGGGGAGGGCT. Protein sequence: CTCSAAGLGGRA. The full CDR3 protein is CTCSAAGLGGRAEQFF.

In the case of this clone: Genes here carry mouse names. The read ends 4 residues before the CDR3 terminus; that terminus is restored from the germline J gene. V and J are TRBV2 and TRBJ2-7, with TRBD2 matching over 9 bases. Trimming cost V 0 bases and J 0 bases; bases outside gene matches: 3. Germline V lookup: CDR1 LGHNA, CDR2 YSYQKL. This CDR3 comprises 16 residues. Partial CDR3 DNA: TGTGCCAGCAGCCAAGATACTGGGGGGCGCTCCTAT. Protein product: CASSQDTGGRSY. The full CDR3 is CASSQDTGGRSYEQYF.

In its sample, this clone was seen many times. Germline and genes: mouse. The CDR3 goes on 4 residues after the read ends, and that part is filled in from the germline J gene. The chain recombines TRBV1 with TRBJ2-3, with 11 bases matching TRBD2. CDR3 size: 16 residues. The junction had 3 bases not matched to a gene; V was cut back by 4 bases and J by 0 bases. The germline V gene encodes CDR1 NSQYPW and CDR2 LRSPGD (reference sequence). CDR3 amino acids: CTCSGDWGFSAETLYF. CDR3 DNA, as far as it was read: TGCACCTGCAGTGGGGACTGGGGGTTTAGTGCAGAA.

In its sample, this clone was seen a few times. The listed genes are named as in mouse. The read ends 4 residues early relative to the CDR3; the germline J gene fills the gap. This chain uses TRBV13-3 with TRBJ1-1; no clear D gene. The V end lost 1 base, the J end lost 4 bases, and 2 bases lay between the germline ends. CDR3 length: 11 amino acids. Per germline, CDR1 NNHDY and CDR2 SYVADS. The covered CDR3 bases are TGTGCCAGCAGTGATCTCACA. Translated: CASSDLT. From start to end, the CDR3 is CASSDLTEVFF.

This clone was picked up many times. Each gene name is a mouse one. The sequence runs out 4 residues before the end of the CDR3; the remainder is reconstructed from the germline J gene. The rearrangement joins TRBV13-3 to TRBJ2-3, with D unresolved. Germline lookup yields CDR1 NNHDY and CDR2 SYVADS. V was cut by 1 base and J by 0 bases, with 6 bases left in between. CDR3 length equals 14 residues. The chain's CDR3 is CASSDQDSAETLYF. The CDR3 DNA, read in part, is TGTGCCAGCAGTGATCAGGATAGTGCAGAA.

At least ten counts were recorded for this clone. Each gene name is a mouse one. The read gets to within 4 residues of the CDR3 end, and the germline J gene fills in the rest. The genes are TRBV1 and TRBJ2-1; 7 bases line up with TRBD1. CDR3 length equals 14 residues. Trimming at V came to 6 bases and at J to 3 bases, leaving 5 bases not matched to a gene. Germline V CDR1 and CDR2: NSQYPW, LRSPGD (reference sequence). Partial CDR3 DNA: TGCACCTGCAGCCAGGGACAGATCTATGCT. It encodes CTCSQGQIYA. The whole CDR3 sequence reads CTCSQGQIYAEQFF.

On this clone: Mouse gene names apply. The read comes to an end 4 residues before the CDR3 does, leaving the germline J gene to fill in the end. The chain carries TRBV1 and TRBJ2-5; 8 bases agree with TRBD1. This CDR3 region has 14 residues. Germline V gives CDR1 NSQYPW, CDR2 LRSPGD (reference sequence). The CDR3 bases that were read are TGCACCTGCAGTGCATCGGGACAGGCGGAC. It specifies CTCSASGQAD. The full-length CDR3 reads as CTCSASGQADTQYF.

The sample holds a few counts of this clone. Any gene name here is a mouse gene name. The read gets to within 4 residues of the CDR3 end, and the germline J gene fills in the rest. This chain links TRBV13-1 with TRBJ1-1, with 7 bases matching TRBD1. Germline assignment: CDR1 NSHNY and CDR2 SYGAGN. This CDR3 is 12 amino acids long. CDR3 DNA (partial): TGTGCCAGCAGCCTTACAGGGGAA. Protein: CASSLTGE. The entire CDR3 is CASSLTGEEVFF.

With respect to this clone: Germline and genes: mouse. The read halts 4 residues ahead of the CDR3 end, with the missing end drawn from the germline J gene. Other DNA sequences in the same sample also yield this CDR3. The chain is built from TRBV31 and TRBJ1-2, with D tentatively TRBD1 (6 bases). Trimming removed 0 bases at V and 0 bases at J, with 8 bases between. CDR3 length: 14 amino acids. Germline loops: CDR1 GKSSPN, CDR2 SITVG. The sequenced part of the CDR3 DNA is TGTGCCTGGAGTCTAGACAGGACAAACTCC. This sequence encodes CAWSLDRTNS. The complete CDR3 sequence is CAWSLDRTNSDYTF.

This clone was picked up a small number of times. Germline and genes here are mouse. From the germline J gene comes the end of the CDR3, since the read stops 4 residues before it. V gene TRBV19 combines with J gene TRBJ2-1; D unclear. This CDR3 comprises 13 residues. Germline CDR1 is FNHDT and CDR2 is SITEND (reference sequence). CDR3 DNA, as far as it was read: TGTGCCAGCAGTATCTCTGGAGAGGCT. It is translated as CASSISGEA. The whole CDR3 region reads CASSISGEAEQFF.

This clone showed up just a few times. Germline and genes here are mouse. The CDR3 end falls 4 residues outside the read, so it is completed with the germline J gene. The V gene is TRBV13-1, the J gene TRBJ2-2; 7 bases fit TRBD1. The CDR3 extends over 13 amino acids. The germline V gene has CDR1 NSHNY and CDR2 SYGAGN. The trim removed 5 bases at V and 3 bases at J, leaving 1 base unmatched. Here the CDR3 reads CASRGQYTGQLYF. CDR3 DNA, as far as it was read: TGTGCCAGCAGGGGACAGTACACCGGG.

With respect to this clone: Germline and genes: mouse. The read gets to within 3 residues of the CDR3 end, and the germline J gene fills in the rest. The V gene is TRBV13-2, the J gene TRBJ1-6, with 9 nucleotides matching TRBD1. TRBJ1-6 falls under the ORF class, with uncertain function. The V gene's germline CDR1 is NNHNN and CDR2 SYGAGS (reference sequence). CDR3 length: 17 residues. The ends lost 0 bases at V and 0 bases at J; junction bases unmatched: 1. The DNA read from the CDR3 is TGTGCCAGCGGTGATGGACAGGGGGTTTCCTATAATTCGCCC. The encoded protein is CASGDGQGVSYNSP. The whole CDR3 protein is CASGDGQGVSYNSPLYF.

This clone has a count of ten or more. Germline and genes: mouse. From the germline J gene comes the end of the CDR3, since the read stops 4 residues before it. The chain employs TRBV1 and TRBJ2-4; TRBD2 aligns across 9 bases. CDR3 length: 13 amino acids. Germline V lookup: CDR1 NSQYPW, CDR2 LRSPGD (reference sequence). The sequenced CDR3 bases are TGCACCTGCAGTGTGGGGGGGCGAAAC. Its translation is CTCSVGGRN. The full CDR3 protein reads CTCSVGGRNTLYF.

With regard to this clone: Gene names are mouse gene names. The CDR3 extends 4 residues past the end of the read, so its final part is completed from the germline J gene. This chain joins TRBV13-1 and TRBJ2-1; 8 bases map to TRBD2. This CDR3 is 15 amino acids long. The ends lost 0 bases at V and 3 bases at J; junction bases unmatched: 2. CDR1 and CDR2 from the germline V gene are NSHNY and SYGAGN. The part of the CDR3 DNA that was read is TGTGCCAGCAGTGATGACACTGGGGGCTATGCT. It yields the protein CASSDDTGGYA. The full CDR3 reads CASSDDTGGYAEQFF.

This clone was picked up a small number of times. Mouse gene names apply. The read stops 4 residues short of the end of the CDR3; the missing end is completed from the germline J gene. The rearrangement links TRBV13-2 to TRBJ1-2; 10 nucleotides match TRBD1. V was clipped by 5 bases and J by 0 bases; unmatched bases: 4. The CDR3 is 15 amino acids. Germline V CDR1 and CDR2: NNHNN, SYGAGS (reference sequence). CDR3 amino acids: CASGAGQGANSDYTF. The DNA read from the CDR3 is TGTGCCAGCGGCGCAGGACAGGGGGCAAACTCC.

To note about this clone: Gene names and germline refer to mouse. The read is 3 residues too short to cover the CDR3 end, so that end is filled in from the germline J gene. The chain is built from TRBV13-2 and TRBJ1-3, with D possibly TRBD1 on 5 matching bases. V lost 3 bases and J lost 0, with 10 bases in between. The CDR3 spans 15 residues. CDR1 is NNHNN, CDR2 SYGAGS, per germline (reference sequence). CDR3 in amino acids: CASGVPGYSGNTLYF. The CDR3 DNA, read in part, is TGTGCCAGCGGTGTGCCAGGGTATTCTGGAAATACG.

For this clone: The gene names given are mouse names. From the germline J gene comes the end of the CDR3, since the read stops 4 residues before it. The chain is built from TRBV1 and TRBJ2-3, with 8 bases identical to TRBD1. The CDR3 is 16 amino acids. Germline V gives CDR1 NSQYPW, CDR2 LRSPGD (reference sequence). Unmatched junction bases numbered 5, after V lost 0 bases and J lost 3 bases. CDR3 region: CTCSADKNRGAETLYF. The sequenced part of the CDR3 DNA is TGCACCTGCAGTGCAGATAAAAACAGGGGGGCAGAA.

This clone showed up just a few times. Mouse gene names apply. The DNA ends 4 residues before the CDR3 does, and the rest of the CDR3 is filled in from the germline J gene. J is TRBJ2-3 and V is TRBV29; maybe TRBD1 (6 bases). Deletions cut 3 bases from V and 0 bases from J, with 13 bases between. This CDR3 region has 16 residues. CDR1 and CDR2 (germline): MSHET, SYDVDS. Partial CDR3 DNA: TGTGCTAGCAGTTTCCGGGACAAACTTAGTGCAGAA. The encoded protein is CASSFRDKLSAE. The whole CDR3 protein reads CASSFRDKLSAETLYF.

This clone came up many times. The genes are named according to mouse. The read terminates 4 residues before the CDR3 end, so the remaining end is supplied by the germline J gene. The gene calls are TRBV1 and TRBJ2-7; 7 bases are shared with TRBD1. Germline V gene data show CDR1 as NSQYPW and CDR2 as LRSPGD (reference sequence). The CDR3 spans 13 residues. CDR3 protein: CTCSVPGQYEQYF. The sequenced part of the CDR3 DNA is TGCACCTGCAGTGTCCCGGGACAGTAT.

Only a few counts were recorded for this clone. Mouse germline and gene names are used. The CDR3 end lies 4 residues beyond the end of the read and is filled in from the germline J gene. The same CDR3 also results from other DNA sequences found in this sample. The rearrangement uses TRBV29 and TRBJ1-2, with D possibly TRBD1 on 6 matching bases. Germline CDR1 reads MSHET; CDR2 reads SYDVDS. Trimming removed 5 bases from V and 0 bases from J, with 10 bases in between. The CDR3 spans 14 residues. The DNA read from the CDR3 is TGTGCTAGCAGTCCGGACAGAGCAAACTCC. Translation: CASSPDRANS. The CDR3 reads in full as CASSPDRANSDYTF.

This clone was observed many times. Germline and genes here are mouse. The read comes to an end 4 residues before the CDR3 does, leaving the germline J gene to fill in the end. This chain links TRBV19 with TRBJ2-1, with 10 positions matching TRBD1. The germline V gene encodes CDR1 FNHDT and CDR2 SITEND (reference sequence). The CDR3 spans 19 residues. Trimming removed 4 bases from V and 4 bases from J; junction bases left unmatched: 17. CDR3 sequence: CASSARGPIPGQGYAEQFF. The sequenced CDR3 bases are TGTGCCAGCAGTGCCCGCGGCCCCATCCCGGGACAGGGGTATGCT.

For this clone: Gene labels here are mouse ones. Read data end 4 residues before the CDR3 end; the end is taken from the germline J gene. The J gene is TRBJ1-2, the V gene TRBV2; D is uncertain. The CDR3 has 13 amino acids. The ends were cut back, 2 bases at V and 0 bases at J, with 4 bases in the middle. Per the germline V gene, CDR1 is LGHNA and CDR2 is YSYQKL. Incomplete CDR3 DNA: TGTGCCAGCAGCCAACAGGCAAACTCC. This gives the protein CASSQQANS. The entire CDR3 sequence reads CASSQQANSDYTF.